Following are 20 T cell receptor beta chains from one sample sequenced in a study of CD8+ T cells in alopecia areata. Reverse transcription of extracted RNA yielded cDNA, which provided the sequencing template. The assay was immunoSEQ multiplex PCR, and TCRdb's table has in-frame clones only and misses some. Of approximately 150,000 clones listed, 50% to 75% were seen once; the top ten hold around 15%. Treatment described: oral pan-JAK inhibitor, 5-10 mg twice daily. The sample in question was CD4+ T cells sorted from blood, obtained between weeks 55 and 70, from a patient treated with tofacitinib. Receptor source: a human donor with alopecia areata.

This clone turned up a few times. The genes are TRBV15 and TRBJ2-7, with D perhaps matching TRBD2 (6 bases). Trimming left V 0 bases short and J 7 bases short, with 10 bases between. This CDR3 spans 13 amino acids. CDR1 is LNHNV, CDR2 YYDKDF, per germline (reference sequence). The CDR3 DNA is TGTGCCACCAGCAGAGATGGTGGAGGGGAGCAGTACTTC. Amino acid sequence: CATSRDGGGEQYF.

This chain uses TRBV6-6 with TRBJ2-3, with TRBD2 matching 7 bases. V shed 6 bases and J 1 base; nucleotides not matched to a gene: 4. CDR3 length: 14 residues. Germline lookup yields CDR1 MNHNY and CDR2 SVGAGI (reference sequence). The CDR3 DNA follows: TGTGCCAGCAGGGCCCGGGGGGGCACAGATACGCAGTATTTT. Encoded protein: CASRARGGTDTQYF.

The CDR3 region has the DNA TGTGCCAGCAGTTTAATGAGCAATCAGCCCCAGCATTTT. Translated, it gives CASSLMSNQPQHF. This rearrangement joins TRBV27 to TRBJ1-5; the D is unclear. The CDR3 runs 13 residues. From germline, CDR1 is MNHEY and CDR2 SMNVEV (reference sequence). Between the trimmed V and J ends, which lost 2 bases and 1 base, there was a span of 3 bases.

CDR3 amino acids: CSVAGLGQTFGYTF. The CDR3 region has the DNA TGCAGCGTTGCTGGGTTGGGACAGACGTTTGGCTACACCTTC. The chain links TRBV29-1 to TRBJ1-2; 7 bases agree with TRBD1. The germline V gene encodes CDR1 SQVTM and CDR2 ANQGSEA. CDR3 length: 14 amino acids. Germline trimming cut 4 bases from V and 7 bases from J; bases unmatched to any gene: 12. The full variable domain, its missing parts supplied by reference TRBV29-1 and TRBJ1-2, is SAVISQKPSRDICQRGTSLTIQCQVDSQVTMMFWYRQQPGQSLTLIATANQGSEATYESGFVIDKFPISRPNLTFSTLTVSNMSPEDSSIYLCSVAGLGQTFGYTFGSGTRLTVV.

CDR3 nucleotide sequence: TGTGCCAGCAGCGTAGACGGCGGGTTAGATGAAAAACTGTTTTTT. The encoded protein is CASSVDGGLDEKLFF. This chain connects TRBV9 to TRBJ1-4; D remains ambiguous. This CDR3 comprises 15 residues. V shed 0 bases and J shed 6 bases, with 12 bases lying between them. Germline V gene sequence: CDR1 SGDLS, CDR2 YYNGEE. Using reference TRBV9 and TRBJ1-4 for the parts outside the CDR3, the full variable domain is DSGVTQTPKHLITATGQRVTLRCSPRSGDLSVYWYQQSLDQGLQFLIQYYNGEERAKGNILERFSAQQFPDLHSELNLSSLELGDSALYFCASSVDGGLDEKLFFGSGTQLSVL.

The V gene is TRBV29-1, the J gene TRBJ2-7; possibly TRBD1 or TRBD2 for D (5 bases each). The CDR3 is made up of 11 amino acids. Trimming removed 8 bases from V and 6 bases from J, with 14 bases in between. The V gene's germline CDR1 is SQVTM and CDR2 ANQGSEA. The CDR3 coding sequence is TGCAGCACCTTGAGTGGGGGCGAGCAGTACTTC. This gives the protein CSTLSGGEQYF.

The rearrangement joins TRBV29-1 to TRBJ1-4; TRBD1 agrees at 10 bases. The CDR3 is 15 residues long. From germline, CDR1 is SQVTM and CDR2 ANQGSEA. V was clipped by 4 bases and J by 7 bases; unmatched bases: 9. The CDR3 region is CSVASTGGLGEKLFF. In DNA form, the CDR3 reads TGCAGCGTTGCGTCGACAGGGGGCTTGGGTGAAAAACTGTTTTTT.

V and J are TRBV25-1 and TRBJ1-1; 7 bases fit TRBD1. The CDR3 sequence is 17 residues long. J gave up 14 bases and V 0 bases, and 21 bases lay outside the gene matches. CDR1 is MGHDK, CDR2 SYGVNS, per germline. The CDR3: CASSEYATGSYFGSTFF. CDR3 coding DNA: TGTGCCAGCAGTGAATACGCGACAGGGTCTTATTTCGGATCGACGTTCTTT.

In DNA form, the CDR3 reads TGTGCCAGCAGCTCTAACCAACCGGGACCTCCCTACGAGCAGTACTTC. This gives the protein CASSSNQPGPPYEQYF. The V and J genes are TRBV13 and TRBJ2-7, with D perhaps given as TRBD1 or TRBD2 (5 bases each). Germline CDR1 is PRHDT and CDR2 is FYEKMQ (reference sequence). Trimming cost V 4 bases and J 2 bases, with 18 bases left between them. This CDR3 region has 16 residues.

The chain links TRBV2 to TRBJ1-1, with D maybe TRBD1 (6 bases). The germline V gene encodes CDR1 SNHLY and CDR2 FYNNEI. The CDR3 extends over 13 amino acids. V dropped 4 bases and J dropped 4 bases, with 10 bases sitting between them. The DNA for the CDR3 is TGTGCCAGCAGTGGGGACACTAGCACTGAAGCTTTCTTT. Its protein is CASSGDTSTEAFF.

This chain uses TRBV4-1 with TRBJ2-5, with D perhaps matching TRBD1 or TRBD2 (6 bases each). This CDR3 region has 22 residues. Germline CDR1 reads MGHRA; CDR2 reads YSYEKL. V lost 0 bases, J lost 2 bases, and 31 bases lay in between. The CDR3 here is CASSQEGGAGRVGPQEQETQYF. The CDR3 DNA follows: TGCGCCAGCAGCCAAGAGGGGGGCGCGGGAAGGGTGGGGCCCCAAGAGCAAGAGACCCAGTACTTC.

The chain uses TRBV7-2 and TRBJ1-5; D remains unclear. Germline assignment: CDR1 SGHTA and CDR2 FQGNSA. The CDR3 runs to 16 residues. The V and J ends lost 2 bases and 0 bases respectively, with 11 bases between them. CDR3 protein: CASSLKGAASNQPQHF. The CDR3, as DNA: TGTGCCAGCAGCTTAAAGGGAGCGGCTAGCAATCAGCCCCAGCATTTT.

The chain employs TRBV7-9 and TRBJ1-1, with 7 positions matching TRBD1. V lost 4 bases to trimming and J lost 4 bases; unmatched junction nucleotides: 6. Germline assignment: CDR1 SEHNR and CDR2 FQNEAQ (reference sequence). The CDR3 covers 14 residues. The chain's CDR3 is CASSSQGEITEAFF. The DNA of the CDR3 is TGTGCCAGCAGCTCTCAGGGGGAAATCACTGAAGCTTTCTTT.

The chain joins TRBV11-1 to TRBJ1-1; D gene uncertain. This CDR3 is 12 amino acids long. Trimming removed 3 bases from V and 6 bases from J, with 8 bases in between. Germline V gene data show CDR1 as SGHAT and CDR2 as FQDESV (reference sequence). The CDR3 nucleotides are TGTGCCAGCAGCTTGAGGAGGCCTGAAGCTTTCTTT. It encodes CASSLRRPEAFF. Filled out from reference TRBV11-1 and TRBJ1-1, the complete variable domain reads EAEVAQSPRYKITEKSQAVAFWCDPISGHATLYWYRQILGQGPELLVQFQDESVVDDSQLPKDRFSAERLKGVDSTLKIQPAELGDSAMYLCASSLRRPEAFFGQGTRLTVV.

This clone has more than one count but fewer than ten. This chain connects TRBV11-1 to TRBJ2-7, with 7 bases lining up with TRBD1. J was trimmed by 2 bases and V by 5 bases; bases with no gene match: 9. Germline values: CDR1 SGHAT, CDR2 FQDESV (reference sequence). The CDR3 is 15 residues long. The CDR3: CASSPQGQPAYEQYF. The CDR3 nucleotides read TGTGCCAGCAGCCCACAGGGACAGCCCGCCTACGAGCAGTACTTC.

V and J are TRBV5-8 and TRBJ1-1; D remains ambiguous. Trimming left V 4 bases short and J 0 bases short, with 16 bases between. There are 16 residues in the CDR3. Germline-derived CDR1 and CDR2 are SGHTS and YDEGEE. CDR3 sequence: CASSGLQITMNTEAFF. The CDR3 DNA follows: TGTGCCAGCAGCGGATTACAGATTACCATGAACACTGAAGCTTTCTTT.

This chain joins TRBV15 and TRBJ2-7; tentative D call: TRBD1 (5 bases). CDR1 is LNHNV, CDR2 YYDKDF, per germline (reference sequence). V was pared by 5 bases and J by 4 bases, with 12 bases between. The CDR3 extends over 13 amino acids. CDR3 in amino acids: CATSSRQFYEQYF. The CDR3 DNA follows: TGTGCCACCAGCTCACGACAGTTTTACGAGCAGTACTTC.

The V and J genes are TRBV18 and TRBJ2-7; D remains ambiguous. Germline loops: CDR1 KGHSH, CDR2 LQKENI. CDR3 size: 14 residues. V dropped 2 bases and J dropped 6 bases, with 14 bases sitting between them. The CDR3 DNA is TGTGCCAGCTCACCAGAAAGCGTTAAAGGCGAGCAGTACTTC. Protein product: CASSPESVKGEQYF. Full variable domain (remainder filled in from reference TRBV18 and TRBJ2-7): NAGVMQNPRHLVRRRGQEARLRCSPMKGHSHVYWYRQLPEEGLKFMVYLQKENIIDESGMPKERFSAEFPKEGPSILRIQQVVRGDSAAYFCASSPESVKGEQYFGPGTRLTVT.

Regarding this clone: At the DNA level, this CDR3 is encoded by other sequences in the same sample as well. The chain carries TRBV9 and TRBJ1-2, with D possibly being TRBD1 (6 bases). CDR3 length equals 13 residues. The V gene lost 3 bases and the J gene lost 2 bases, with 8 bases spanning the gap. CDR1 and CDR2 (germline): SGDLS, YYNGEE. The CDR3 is CASSGRGNYGYTF. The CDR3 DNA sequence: TGTGCCAGCAGCGGCAGGGGAAACTATGGCTACACCTTC. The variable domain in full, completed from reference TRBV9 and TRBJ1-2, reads DSGVTQTPKHLITATGQRVTLRCSPRSGDLSVYWYQQSLDQGLQFLIQYYNGEERAKGNILERFSAQQFPDLHSELNLSSLELGDSALYFCASSGRGNYGYTFGSGTRLTVV.

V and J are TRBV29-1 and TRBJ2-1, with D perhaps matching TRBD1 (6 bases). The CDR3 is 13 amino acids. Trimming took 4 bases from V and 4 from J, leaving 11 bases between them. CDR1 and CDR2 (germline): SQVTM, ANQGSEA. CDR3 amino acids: CSVAGHIYNEQFF. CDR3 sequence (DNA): TGCAGCGTTGCGGGACACATTTACAATGAGCAGTTCTTC.